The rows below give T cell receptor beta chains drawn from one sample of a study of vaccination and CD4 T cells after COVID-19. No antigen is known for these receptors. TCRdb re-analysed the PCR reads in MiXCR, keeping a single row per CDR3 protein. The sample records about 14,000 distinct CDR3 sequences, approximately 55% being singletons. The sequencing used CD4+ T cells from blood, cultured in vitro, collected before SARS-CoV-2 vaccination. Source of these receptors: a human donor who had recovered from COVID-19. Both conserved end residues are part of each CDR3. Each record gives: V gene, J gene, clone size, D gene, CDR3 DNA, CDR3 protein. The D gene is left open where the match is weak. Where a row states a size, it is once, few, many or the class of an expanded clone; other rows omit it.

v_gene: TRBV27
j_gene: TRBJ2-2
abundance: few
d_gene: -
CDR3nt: TGTGCCAGCAAGGACACCGGGGAGCTGTTTTTT
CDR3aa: CASKDTGELFF

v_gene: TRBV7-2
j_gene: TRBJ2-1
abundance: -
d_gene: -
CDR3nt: TGTGCCAGCAGCTTAGAAGTAGGGAGACAGTTCTTC
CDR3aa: CASSLEVGRQFF

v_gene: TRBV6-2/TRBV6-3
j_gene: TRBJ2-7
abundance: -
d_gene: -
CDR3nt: TGTGCCAGCAGTTACTCCCAGGGACCCTACGAGCAGTACTTC
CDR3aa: CASSYSQGPYEQYF

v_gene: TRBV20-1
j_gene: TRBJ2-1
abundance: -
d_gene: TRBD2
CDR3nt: TGCAGTGCTAGAGATGGAGTAGCGGGAGCCCCCTCCTACAATGAGCAGTTCTTC
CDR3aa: CSARDGVAGAPSYNEQFF

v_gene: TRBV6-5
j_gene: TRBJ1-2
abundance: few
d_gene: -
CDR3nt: TGTGCCAGCAGTTACTCGAGCTGGGACGGACTAAACTATGGCTACACCTTC
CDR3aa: CASSYSSWDGLNYGYTF

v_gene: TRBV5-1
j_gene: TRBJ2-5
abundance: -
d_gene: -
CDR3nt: TGCGCCAGCAGCCCGGACCCACACCAAGAGACCCAGTACTTC
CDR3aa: CASSPDPHQETQYF

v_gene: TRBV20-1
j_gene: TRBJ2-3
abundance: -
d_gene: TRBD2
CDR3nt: TGCAGTGCTAGAGATCTAGCGGGAGGGGCCCGGGGCACAGATACGCAGTATTTT
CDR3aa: CSARDLAGGARGTDTQYF

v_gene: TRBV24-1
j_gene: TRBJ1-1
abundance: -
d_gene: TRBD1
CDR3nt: TGTGCCACCAGTGACCGGGGGACAGGGAACACTGAAGCTTTCTTT
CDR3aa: CATSDRGTGNTEAFF

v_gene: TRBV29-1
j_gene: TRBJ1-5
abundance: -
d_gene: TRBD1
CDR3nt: TGCAGCGTGGAGATGGACAGGGTTGGCAATCAGCCCCAGCATTTT
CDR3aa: CSVEMDRVGNQPQHF

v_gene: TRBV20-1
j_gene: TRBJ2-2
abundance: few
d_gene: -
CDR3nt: TGCAGTGCTAGAGCCGGTACGAGCACCGGGGAGCTGTTTTTT
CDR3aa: CSARAGTSTGELFF

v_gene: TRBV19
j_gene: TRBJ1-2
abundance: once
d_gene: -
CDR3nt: TGTGCCCGTTCCAGGACAGACGGCTACACCTTC
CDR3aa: CARSRTDGYTF

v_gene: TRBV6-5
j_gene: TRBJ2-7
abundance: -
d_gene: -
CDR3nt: TGTGCCAGCAGTTATTCGACTCCAGCTGAGCAGTACTTC
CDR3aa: CASSYSTPAEQYF

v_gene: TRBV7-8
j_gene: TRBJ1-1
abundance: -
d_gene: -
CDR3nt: TGTGCCAGCAGCTTAGCGTACCGGGGAATTGCTACTGAAGCTTTCTTT
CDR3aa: CASSLAYRGIATEAFF

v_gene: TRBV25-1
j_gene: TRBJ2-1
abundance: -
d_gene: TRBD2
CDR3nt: TGTGCCAGCAGTGATAGCGGGAGTAGCGATGAGCAGTTCTTC
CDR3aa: CASSDSGSSDEQFF

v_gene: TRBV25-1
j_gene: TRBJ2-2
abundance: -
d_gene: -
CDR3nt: TGTGCCAGCAGTGAACAGGGGCTACACACCGGGGAGCTGTTTTTT
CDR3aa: CASSEQGLHTGELFF

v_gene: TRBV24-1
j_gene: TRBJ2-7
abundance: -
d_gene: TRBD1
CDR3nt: TGTGCCACCAGTGATTCCAGGGGGACAGGGGTTCCCTACGAGCAGTACTTC
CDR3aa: CATSDSRGTGVPYEQYF

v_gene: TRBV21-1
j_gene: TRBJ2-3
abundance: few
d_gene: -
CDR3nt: TGTGCCGATACAGGGACAGGGAAGACAGATACGCAGTATTTT
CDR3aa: CADTGTGKTDTQYF

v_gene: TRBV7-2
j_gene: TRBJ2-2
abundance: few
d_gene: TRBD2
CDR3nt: TGTGCCAGCAGCTTGGGACTAGCGGGAGGGACCGGGGAGCTGTTTTTT
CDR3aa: CASSLGLAGGTGELFF

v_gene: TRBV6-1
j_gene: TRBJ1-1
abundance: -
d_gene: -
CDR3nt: TGTGCCAGCGGGAAGAGTTTCGTCACTGAAGCTTTCTTT
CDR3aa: CASGKSFVTEAFF

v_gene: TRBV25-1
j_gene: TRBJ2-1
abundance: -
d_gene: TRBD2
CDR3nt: TGTGCCAGCAGTAGTACTAGCGGGAGGGATGAGCAGTTCTTC
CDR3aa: CASSSTSGRDEQFF

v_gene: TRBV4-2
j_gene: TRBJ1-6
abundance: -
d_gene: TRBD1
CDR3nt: TGTGCCAGCAGCCCCACAGGGGATAATTCACCCCTCCACTTT
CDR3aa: CASSPTGDNSPLHF

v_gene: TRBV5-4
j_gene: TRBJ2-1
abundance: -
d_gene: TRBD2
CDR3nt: TGTGCCAGCCGCTCTAGCGGGAGAGATGAGCAGTTCTTC
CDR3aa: CASRSSGRDEQFF

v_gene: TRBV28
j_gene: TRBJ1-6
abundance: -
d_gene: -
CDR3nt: TGTGCCAGCAGACACCCCGGGGGGGACCGCTCACCCCTCCACTTT
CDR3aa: CASRHPGGDRSPLHF

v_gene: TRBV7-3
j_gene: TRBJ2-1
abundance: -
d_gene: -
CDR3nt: TGTGCCAGCAGCCCTCCGAACTCATTAGGGACGCAGTTCTTC
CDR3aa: CASSPPNSLGTQFF

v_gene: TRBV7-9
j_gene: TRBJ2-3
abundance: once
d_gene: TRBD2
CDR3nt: TGTGCCAGCAGCTTAAGAGTGATAGCGGGGAGCACAGATACGCAGTATTTT
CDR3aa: CASSLRVIAGSTDTQYF

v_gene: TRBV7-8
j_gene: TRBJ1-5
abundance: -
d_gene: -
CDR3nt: TGTGCCAGCAGCTTAACTTGGGGGGACGATCAGCCCCAGCATTTT
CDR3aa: CASSLTWGDDQPQHF

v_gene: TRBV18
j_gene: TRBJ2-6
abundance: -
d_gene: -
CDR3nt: TGTGCCAGCTCCGGGACACACAATAGCAACGTCCTGACTTTC
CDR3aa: CASSGTHNSNVLTF

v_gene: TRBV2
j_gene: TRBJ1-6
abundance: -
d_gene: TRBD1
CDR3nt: TGTGCCAGCAAAGGGACAGGGGATTCACCCCTCCACTTT
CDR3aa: CASKGTGDSPLHF

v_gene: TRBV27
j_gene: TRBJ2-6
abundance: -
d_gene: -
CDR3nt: TGTGCCAGCAGTTTAGTGGGCCTCTCTGGGGCCAACGTCCTGACTTTC
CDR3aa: CASSLVGLSGANVLTF

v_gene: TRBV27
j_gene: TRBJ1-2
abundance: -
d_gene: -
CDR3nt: TGTGCCAGCTGGAGAGGGGTCGGCTATGGCTACACCTTC
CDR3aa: CASWRGVGYGYTF

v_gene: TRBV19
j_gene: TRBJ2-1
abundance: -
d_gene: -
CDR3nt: TGTGCCAGTAGTATTGGTCCCGGGGGCTACAATGAGCAGTTCTTC
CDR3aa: CASSIGPGGYNEQFF

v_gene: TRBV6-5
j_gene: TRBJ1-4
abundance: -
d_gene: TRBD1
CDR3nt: TGTGCCAGCAGTTACCGGACAGGGGGGGATGAAAAACTGTTTTTT
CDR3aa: CASSYRTGGDEKLFF